This T cell receptor (beta chain) was sequenced in a study of blood T cell repertoires in COVID-19. TCRdb's table, derived via immunoSEQ multiplex PCR, lists solely in-frame clones and lacks some. This sample has approximately 100,000 clones; 91% occur once, and the top ten carry 17%. The receptor was derived from a man between 50 and 59 years old with acute or convalescent COVID-19. The sequencing sample was made of peripheral blood.

For the CDR3, the DNA is TGTGCCAGCAGTGCCGAGAGGGTTATCCTTCGAGAGCCCCAGCATTTT. Its translation: CASSAERVILREPQHF. The V gene is TRBV6-1, the J gene TRBJ1-5; D gene unclear. Deletions cut 4 bases from V and 8 bases from J, with 21 bases between. Germline V CDR1 and CDR2: MNHNS, SASEGT. CDR3 length: 16 residues.